These 24 T cell receptor beta chains share one sample of origin, sequenced in a study of PD-L1 blockade in urothelial cancer. Libraries were prepared by immunoSEQ multiplex PCR; TCRdb keeps only in-frame clonotypes and omits some of them. The sample lists around 66,000 clones; 88% were seen once. Time point: peripheral blood 6 weeks after treatment start. This specimen was PBMCs, taken around atezolizumab (anti-PD-L1) treatment. The receptors here all came from a man in his 60s with urothelial cancer.

The V gene is TRBV2, the J gene TRBJ1-1; 7 bases map to TRBD1. The germline V gene has CDR1 SNHLY and CDR2 FYNNEI. The junction had 2 bases not matched to a gene; V was cut back by 3 bases and J by 10 bases. This CDR3 is built from 11 residues. Here the CDR3 DNA reads TGTGCCAGCAGTGAGCGGACAGGAGCTTTCTTT. It is translated as CASSERTGAFF.

This CDR3 is CASSALETPGLAGGRTGELFF. DNA of the CDR3: TGTGCCAGCTCAGCTTTGGAGACACCTGGACTAGCGGGAGGCCGCACCGGGGAGCTGTTTTTT. The chain couples TRBV18 to TRBJ2-2; 14 nucleotides line up with TRBD2. Germline loops: CDR1 KGHSH, CDR2 LQKENI. This CDR3 spans 21 amino acids. V lost 5 bases and J lost 4; bases outside the gene matches: 18.

The CDR3 DNA sequence: TGCAGCGTTGAAGATCAAGGGAGTAATGGCTACACCTTC. Translated: CSVEDQGSNGYTF. The chain employs TRBV29-1 and TRBJ1-2, with no clear D. CDR1 is SQVTM and CDR2 is ANQGSEA in the germline V gene. V was shortened by 0 bases and J by 6 bases, with 11 bases between the two germline ends. The CDR3 consists of 13 residues.

The chain uses TRBV30 and TRBJ2-7, with D possibly being TRBD2 (7 bases). V gave up 3 bases and J gave up 9 bases, with 21 bases separating them. From germline, CDR1 is GTSNPN and CDR2 SVGIG (reference sequence). This CDR3 contains 14 residues. The CDR3 region is CAWSFFGGREGQYF. The CDR3 DNA is TGTGCCTGGAGCTTCTTCGGGGGGCGTGAGGGGCAGTACTTC. The entire variable domain, with the rest obtained from reference TRBV30 and TRBJ2-7, is as follows: SQTIHQWPATLVQPVGSPLSLECTVEGTSNPNLYWYRQAAGRGLQLLFYSVGIGQISSEVPQNLSASRPQDRQFILSSKKLLLSDSGFYLCAWSFFGGREGQYFGPGTRLTVT.

The chain combines TRBV7-3 with TRBJ2-1, with TRBD2 matching over 11 bases. J lost 6 bases, V lost 4 bases, and 8 bases had no gene match. The CDR3 has 16 amino acids. The germline gives CDR1 SGHTA, CDR2 FQGTGA. The CDR3 DNA reads as TGTGCCAGCAGCTCGGCCGGGACTAGCGGTCGCAATGAGCAGTTCTTC. It specifies CASSSAGTSGRNEQFF.

The chain has TRBV20-1 and TRBJ2-1; D is possibly TRBD2 (5 bases). The V end was cut by 3 bases, the J end by 13 bases, with 13 bases between. Germline CDR1 reads DFQATT; CDR2 reads SNEGSKA (reference sequence). CDR3 size: 11 residues. DNA for the CDR3: TGCAGTGCTAGTCAGCGGTCGCTTCAGTTCTTC. The encoded protein is CSASQRSLQFF.

The chain uses TRBV28 and TRBJ1-2; D is unresolved. Germline loops: CDR1 MDHEN, CDR2 SYDVKM. Between the trimmed V and J ends, which lost 11 bases and 1 base, there was a span of 11 bases. CDR3 length: 12 amino acids. The CDR3 sequence: CASKLNNYGYTF. In nucleotides, the CDR3 is TGTGCCTCTAAGCTGAATAACTATGGCTACACCTTC.

J is TRBJ2-1 and V is TRBV10-3, with 12 bases aligning to TRBD2. The CDR3 runs to 15 residues. Losses at the gene ends were 9 bases for V and 8 bases for J; bases not matched to a gene: 11. Germline V gene sequence: CDR1 ENHRY, CDR2 SYGVKD. The CDR3 reads CAMASSGRAGDEQFF. For the CDR3, the DNA is TGTGCCATGGCATCTAGCGGGAGGGCCGGGGATGAGCAGTTCTTC.

This sequence joins TRBV10-1 and TRBJ1-5, with 8 bases identical to TRBD1. Germline CDR1 reads WNHNN; CDR2 reads SYGVQD (reference sequence). This CDR3 has 15 residues. With 4 bases clipped from V and 0 bases from J, the junction kept 2 bases outside the gene matches. CDR3 amino acids: CASSGGTGSNQPQHF. The CDR3 DNA reads TGCGCCAGCAGTGGGGGGACAGGTAGCAATCAGCCCCAGCATTTT.

This sequence joins TRBV11-2 and TRBJ2-3; 8 bases are shared with TRBD2. V lost 4 bases and J lost 2; bases outside the gene matches: 8. Looked up from germline, CDR1 is SGHAT and CDR2 is FQNNGV. This CDR3 comprises 16 residues. CDR3 bases: TGTGCCAGCAGCTCTCGGACTAGCCGAGCCACAGATACGCAGTATTTT. It is translated as CASSSRTSRATDTQYF.

This rearrangement joins TRBV11-3 to TRBJ1-1; D is undetermined. CDR1 and CDR2 from the germline V gene are SGHNT and YENEEA. The CDR3 loop spans 17 amino acids. The V end was cut by 9 bases, the J end by 0 bases, with 23 bases between. The CDR3 spells CASALVPPILMNTEAFF. CDR3 DNA: TGTGCCAGTGCCCTTGTCCCACCGATACTGATGAACACTGAAGCTTTCTTT.

The gene calls are TRBV14 and TRBJ1-2; D is perhaps TRBD1 (5 bases). The CDR3 is made up of 13 amino acids. With 1 base removed from V and 7 bases from J, the gap between germline ends came to 10 bases. The germline gives CDR1 SGHDN, CDR2 FVKESK. The CDR3 here is CASSQVRGTGYTF. CDR3 coding DNA: TGTGCCAGCAGCCAAGTTCGGGGGACTGGCTACACCTTC.

The gene calls are TRBV29-1 and TRBJ1-5; TRBD1 agrees at 7 bases. Trimming took 5 bases from V and 5 from J; bases not matched to a gene: 6. The CDR3 consists of 13 residues. CDR1 is SQVTM and CDR2 is ANQGSEA in the germline V gene. The CDR3, as DNA: TGCAGCGTTAGCCGGGACAGAGATCAGCCCCAGCATTTT. This sequence encodes CSVSRDRDQPQHF.

This rearrangement joins TRBV4-3 to TRBJ2-1, with 10 bases identical to TRBD2. Unmatched junction bases numbered 3, after V lost 1 base and J lost 6 bases. Germline values: CDR1 LGHNA, CDR2 YSLEER. The CDR3 is 15 residues long. This CDR3 is CASSQVTSGANEQFF. CDR3 nucleotide sequence: TGCGCCAGCAGCCAAGTCACTAGCGGGGCCAATGAGCAGTTCTTC.

This chain links TRBV28 with TRBJ1-2; 7 bases align to TRBD1. Trimming cost V 11 bases and J 5 bases; bases outside gene matches: 11. CDR3 length: 13 residues. CDR1 and CDR2 from the germline V gene are MDHEN and SYDVKM. The CDR3 nucleotides are TGTGCCTCCCGCCTACAGGGGTATTATGGCTACACCTTC. Protein: CASRLQGYYGYTF.

This sequence joins TRBV18 and TRBJ2-3, with D tentatively TRBD2 (5 bases). This CDR3 has 13 residues. Trimming took off 5 bases at V and 5 bases at J, with 11 bases between the two ends. Germline assignment: CDR1 KGHSH and CDR2 LQKENI. Here the CDR3 reads CASSTGRGDTQYF. Here the CDR3 DNA reads TGTGCCAGCTCAACGGGGAGAGGAGATACGCAGTATTTT. Full variable domain (remainder filled in from reference TRBV18 and TRBJ2-3): NAGVMQNPRHLVRRRGQEARLRCSPMKGHSHVYWYRQLPEEGLKFMVYLQKENIIDESGMPKERFSAEFPKEGPSILRIQQVVRGDSAAYFCASSTGRGDTQYFGPGTRLTVL.

This rearrangement joins TRBV29-1 to TRBJ1-3; no clear D gene. This CDR3 is 14 amino acids long. Germline V gene lookup returns CDR1 SQVTM and CDR2 ANQGSEA. V lost 7 bases, J lost 2 bases, and 15 bases lay in between. The CDR3: CSADPAGAGNTIYF. As DNA, the CDR3 is TGCAGCGCTGACCCGGCGGGAGCTGGAAACACCATATATTTT.

The chain carries TRBV12-5 and TRBJ1-1, with 8 bases identical to TRBD1. CDR3 size: 14 residues. The junction had 3 bases not matched to a gene; V was cut back by 4 bases and J by 2 bases. In germline, CDR1 is LGHNT, CDR2 FRNRAP. In nucleotides, the CDR3 is TGTGCTAGTGGTTCTACAGGGGGTAACACTGAAGCTTTCTTT. This translates into CASGSTGGNTEAFF.

This chain links TRBV19 with TRBJ1-1; D gene unclear. This CDR3 region has 13 residues. Trimming took off 1 base at V and 6 bases at J, with 9 bases between the two ends. From germline, CDR1 is LNHDA and CDR2 SQIVND (reference sequence). The CDR3 region is CASSIVVGAEAFF. In nucleotides, the CDR3 is TGTGCCAGTAGTATAGTGGTGGGCGCTGAAGCTTTCTTT.

The V and J genes are TRBV7-9 and TRBJ1-2, with 9 bases aligning to TRBD1. There are 14 residues in the CDR3. Per the germline V gene, CDR1 is SEHNR and CDR2 is FQNEAQ (reference sequence). V shed 7 bases, J shed 7 bases, and the junction held 10 bases outside the gene matches. CDR3 region: CASTPGQGVGGYTF. CDR3 coding DNA: TGTGCCAGCACACCGGGACAGGGTGTTGGTGGCTACACCTTC.

The rearrangement links TRBV9 to TRBJ1-1; D is undetermined. V lost 3 bases, J lost 5 bases, and 17 bases lay in between. Germline V gene data show CDR1 as SGDLS and CDR2 as YYNGEE. The CDR3 loop spans 15 amino acids. CDR3 DNA: TGTGCCAGCAGCGCAGAGGGATTTTTGGAGACTGAAGCTTTCTTT. Protein product: CASSAEGFLETEAFF.

The chain employs TRBV7-9 and TRBJ1-5; unclear D gene. Trimming took 2 bases from V and 1 from J, leaving 3 bases between them. This CDR3 spans 13 amino acids. Germline values: CDR1 SEHNR, CDR2 FQNEAQ (reference sequence). In DNA form, the CDR3 reads TGTGCCAGCAGCTTACAAAGCAATCAGCCCCAGCATTTT. This gives the protein CASSLQSNQPQHF.

This clone is a singleton in its sample. J is TRBJ2-7 and V is TRBV27, with 12 bases that match TRBD2. The junction had 3 bases not matched to a gene; V was cut back by 3 bases and J by 6 bases. CDR1 and CDR2 from the germline V gene are MNHEY and SMNVEV (reference sequence). The CDR3 consists of 14 residues. The CDR3 DNA follows: TGTGCCAGCAGTTTTTCACTAGCGGGGGGCGAGCAGTACTTC. Translated: CASSFSLAGGEQYF.

The chain uses TRBV29-1 and TRBJ2-7; weak D call: TRBD1 (6 bases). V was clipped by 4 bases and J by 4 bases, with 11 bases between them. The CDR3 covers 12 residues. CDR1 SQVTM and CDR2 ANQGSEA come from the germline V gene. CDR3 coding DNA: TGCAGCGTTGCCTCTGGACAGTACGAGCAGTACTTC. It codes for CSVASGQYEQYF.